Only one count was recorded for the clone carrying this TCR beta chain. The entry originates in a study of long-term antiretroviral therapy in people with HIV. The overall study: By about a decade, the earliest samples predate the 2015 immediate-ART recommendation.

Samples were assayed with immunoSEQ v3.0 at survey level. Measured with immunoSEQ multiplex PCR; TCRdb has only the in-frame clones, and not every one. The profile covers roughly 28,000 clones, with over 85% appearing a single time and 9% to 12% taken by the ten largest. Germline V gene sequence: CDR1 SGHDT, CDR2 YYEEEE. This CDR3 spans 16 amino acids. J was trimmed by 5 bases and V by 0 bases; bases with no gene match: 9. Clinicians in the United States treated all participants with HIV. The J gene is TRBJ2-5, the V gene TRBV5-6, with 8 bases that match TRBD2. This specimen consisted of unsorted PBMCs, obtained 6.2 years after starting antiretroviral therapy. The receptor's source is a man in his forties with HIV. The CDR3 region has the DNA TGTGCCAGCAGCTTGGATCGGCGGGGGGCCGGGGAGACCCAGTACTTC. Translating gives CASSLDRRGAGETQYF. Using reference TRBV5-6 and TRBJ2-5 for the parts outside the CDR3, the full variable domain is DAGVTQSPTHLIKTRGQQVTLRCSPKSGHDTVSWYQQALGQGPQFIFQYYEEEERQRGNFPDRFSGHQFPNYSSELNVNALLLGDSALYLCASSLDRRGAGETQYFGPGTRLLVL.